The next 27 T cell receptor beta chains were all read from a single sample in a study of post-analysis software for immune sequencing data. These receptors lack a known antigen. Incorporated into the TCR beta cDNA libraries were unique molecular identifiers, which served to reduce PCR and sequencing biases. TCRdb reprocessed the PCR reads with MiXCR, giving one entry per CDR3 protein. The sample includes roughly 670,000 distinct CDR3 sequences, approximately 59% of them seen just once. Regarding the study as a whole: A few TRBV segments, TRBV5-6, TRBV5-1 and TRBV20-1 among them, were found more frequent in patients than controls.

Sequencing was performed on blood. The origin of the receptors is a girl aged 2-10 years with multiple sclerosis.

This clonotype was detected only a few times. The chain employs TRBV29-1 and TRBJ2-5; TRBD2 is a possible D gene (6 bases). The J call may be mistaken, given a closer DNA end match to TRBJ2-7. Looked up from germline, CDR1 is SQVTM and CDR2 is ANQGSEA. The CDR3 totals 14 residues. Here the CDR3 DNA reads TGCAGCGTTGAAGTTCCGGGACGGGGGTACGAGCAGTACTTC. Its translation: CSVEVPGRGYEQYF.

The rearrangement joins TRBV3-1 to TRBJ2-5; possible D gene TRBD2, 6 bases. Trimming left V 2 bases short and J 2 bases short, with 9 bases between. This CDR3 has 14 amino acids. Germline CDR1 LGHDT, CDR2 YNNKEL (reference sequence). The CDR3 region is CASSQMSGQETQYF. The CDR3 DNA follows: TGTGCCAGCAGCCAAATGAGCGGGCAAGAGACCCAGTACTTC.

The gene calls are TRBV9 and TRBJ1-2; D ambiguous. This CDR3 has 15 residues. Deletions cut 0 bases from V and 2 bases from J, with 11 bases between. The germline V gene encodes CDR1 SGDLS and CDR2 YYNGEE. The CDR3: CASSVVEGGNYGYTF. CDR3 coding DNA: TGTGCCAGCAGCGTAGTCGAGGGAGGCAACTATGGCTACACCTTC.

The V gene is TRBV20-1, the J gene TRBJ2-1; 14 bases match TRBD2. The CDR3 is 13 residues long. Germline V gene lookup returns CDR1 DFQATT and CDR2 SNEGSKA (reference sequence). The J segment lost 9 bases and the V segment lost 5 bases, leaving 3 bases of the junction unmatched. The CDR3 spells CSAPGLAGGEQFF. Written as DNA, the CDR3 is TGCAGTGCTCCCGGACTAGCGGGGGGTGAGCAGTTCTTC.

The chain carries TRBV29-1 and TRBJ2-1, with 8 bases aligning to TRBD1. V shed 6 bases, J shed 5 bases, and the junction held 6 bases outside the gene matches. The CDR3 consists of 13 residues. The V gene's germline CDR1 is SQVTM and CDR2 ANQGSEA. The CDR3 loop reads CSVTDRAHNEQFF. The CDR3 DNA sequence: TGCAGCGTAACGGACAGGGCCCACAATGAGCAGTTCTTC.

This clonotype was counted between two and nine times. The chain joins TRBV5-1 to TRBJ2-5; 10 bases agree with TRBD2. Germline CDR1 SGHRS, CDR2 YFSETQ. This CDR3 is built from 16 residues. Losses at the gene ends were 5 bases for V and 2 bases for J; bases not matched to a gene: 9. The CDR3 DNA follows: TGCGCCAGCAGTTCCCGGGCTAGCGGGGGTCAAGAGACCCAGTACTTC. Translated: CASSSRASGGQETQYF.

The V gene is TRBV29-1, the J gene TRBJ2-7, with TRBD1 as a possible D gene (5 bases). Trimming pared 5 bases from V and 0 bases from J, leaving 8 bases between. Germline CDR1 is SQVTM and CDR2 is ANQGSEA. This CDR3 is 12 amino acids long. In nucleotides, the CDR3 is TGCAGCGTTATGACAGCCTCCTACGAGCAGTACTTC. Translated: CSVMTASYEQYF.

The chain links TRBV30 to TRBJ2-3; no definite D call. CDR1 is GTSNPN, CDR2 SVGIG, per germline (reference sequence). The CDR3 length is 11 residues. V lost 5 bases, J lost 5 bases, and 8 bases lay in between. DNA for the CDR3: TGTGCCTGGGACGTCAGAGATACGCAGTATTTT. Translating it yields CAWDVRDTQYF.

This clonotype was counted between two and nine times. The rearrangement uses TRBV20-1 and TRBJ2-1; perhaps D is TRBD1 or TRBD2 (5 bases each). CDR1 is DFQATT, CDR2 SNEGSKA, per germline (reference sequence). The CDR3 covers 15 residues. V was clipped by 0 bases and J by 10 bases, with 19 bases between them. CDR3 residues: CSARDPGTPDWEQFF. The CDR3 coding sequence is TGCAGTGCTAGAGATCCAGGGACCCCGGATTGGGAGCAGTTCTTC.

This chain links TRBV29-1 with TRBJ2-1; possible D gene TRBD1, 5 bases. The CDR3 has 12 amino acids. The germline gives CDR1 SQVTM, CDR2 ANQGSEA. V was cut by 4 bases and J by 9 bases, with 13 bases left in between. CDR3 protein: CSVVGRGAEQFF. CDR3 nucleotide sequence: TGCAGCGTTGTCGGTAGGGGCGCTGAGCAGTTCTTC.

This clonotype was counted once. This chain uses TRBV4-2 with TRBJ2-5, with a tentative D call TRBD2 (6 bases). From germline, CDR1 is LGHNA and CDR2 YNFKEQ. The CDR3 has 15 amino acids. V was shortened by 4 bases and J by 1 base, with 13 bases between the two germline ends. Here the CDR3 reads CASSPRRAFQETQYF. The CDR3 coding sequence is TGTGCCAGCAGCCCCAGGAGGGCCTTCCAAGAGACCCAGTACTTC.

This clonotype was picked up a small number of times. This chain uses TRBV5-1 with TRBJ2-5; the D is unclear. V was clipped by 0 bases and J by 2 bases, with 11 bases between them. The CDR3 has 15 residues. Germline V lookup: CDR1 SGHRS, CDR2 YFSETQ. DNA of the CDR3: TGCGCCAGCAGCTTGGCTGGTGGCAGGCAAGAGACCCAGTACTTC. Amino acid sequence: CASSLAGGRQETQYF.

The V gene is TRBV7-2, the J gene TRBJ2-3, with D possibly called TRBD1 or TRBD2 (5 bases each). Trimming shortened V by 8 bases and J by 2 bases, and 17 bases separated the two germline ends. Germline V gene data show CDR1 as SGHTA and CDR2 as FQGNSA. The CDR3 runs 15 residues. Here the CDR3 DNA reads TGTGCCAGCTCTCGCGGGCAGGGTATCACAGATACGCAGTATTTT. Its protein is CASSRGQGITDTQYF.

The chain joins TRBV11-3 to TRBJ2-5; D is possibly TRBD1 (6 bases). The DNA end is a closer match to TRBJ2-7, so the J assignment may be wrong. CDR1 is SGHNT and CDR2 is YENEEA in the germline V gene. CDR3 length: 15 residues. The CDR3 here is CASSGAGATLYEQYF. The CDR3 DNA sequence: TGTGCCAGCAGCGGGGCAGGGGCGACACTCTACGAGCAGTACTTC.

The chain recombines TRBV20-1 with TRBJ2-7; D is perhaps TRBD1 or TRBD2 (5 bases each). Trimming left V 5 bases short and J 4 bases short, with 18 bases between. CDR3 length equals 14 residues. Looked up from germline, CDR1 is DFQATT and CDR2 is SNEGSKA (reference sequence). The CDR3 region is CSAPDFRGPYEQYF. CDR3 DNA: TGCAGTGCTCCGGACTTTAGGGGACCATACGAGCAGTACTTC.

The chain joins TRBV7-9 to TRBJ2-5, with 9 bases lining up with TRBD2. The J call may not be correct, given that the DNA end is closer to TRBJ2-7. The V gene's germline CDR1 is SEHNR and CDR2 FQNEAQ (reference sequence). The CDR3 consists of 15 residues. CDR3 sequence (DNA): TGTGCCAGCAGCGCTCTGGGCGGGAGGGTCTACGAGCAGTACTTC. Its translation is CASSALGGRVYEQYF.

This clonotype has just a few counts. J is TRBJ2-1 and V is TRBV20-1; unclear D gene. V dropped 0 bases and J dropped 1 base, with 7 bases sitting between them. Germline CDR1 DFQATT, CDR2 SNEGSKA (reference sequence). The CDR3 has 14 amino acids. The CDR3 bases are TGCAGTGCTAGAGATCTGGAGTCCTACAATGAGCAGTTCTTC. It yields the protein CSARDLESYNEQFF.

This clonotype was found once. CDR3 nucleotides: TGTGCCAGCAGCCACCAGGGGGGCCTTTCCTACAATGAGCAGTTCTTC. It translates to CASSHQGGLSYNEQFF. The gene calls are TRBV27 and TRBJ2-1; D is possibly TRBD1 (7 bases). Germline V gene lookup returns CDR1 MNHEY and CDR2 SMNVEV (reference sequence). V was cut by 6 bases and J by 1 base, with 16 bases left in between. CDR3 length equals 16 residues.

This clonotype was recorded many times. The chain has TRBV18 and TRBJ2-3; D possibly corresponds to TRBD1 (6 bases). CDR3 length: 16 amino acids. Trimming stripped 4 bases from V and 6 bases from J, with 20 bases between. Per the germline V gene, CDR1 is KGHSH and CDR2 is LQKENI. This CDR3 reads CASSLNDRPFIDTQYF. CDR3 nucleotide sequence: TGTGCCAGCTCACTTAACGACAGGCCGTTCATCGATACGCAGTATTTT.

The rearrangement joins TRBV5-1 to TRBJ1-2, with D hard to call. Germline V lookup: CDR1 SGHRS, CDR2 YFSETQ. The CDR3 runs to 17 residues. The V and J ends lost 0 bases and 4 bases respectively, with 19 bases between them. The CDR3 is CASSLAKGFPTFYGYTF. As DNA, the CDR3 is TGCGCCAGCAGCTTGGCGAAGGGCTTTCCTACTTTCTATGGCTACACCTTC. The full variable domain, in which reference TRBV5-1 and TRBJ1-2 provide the parts outside the CDR3, is KAGVTQTPRYLIKTRGQQVTLSCSPISGHRSVSWYQQTPGQGLQFLFEYFSETQRNKGNFPGRFSGRQFSNSRSEMNVSTLELGDSALYLCASSLAKGFPTFYGYTFGSGTRLTVV.

The rearrangement joins TRBV5-1 to TRBJ2-5; maybe TRBD1 (6 bases). Germline V gives CDR1 SGHRS, CDR2 YFSETQ. The length of the CDR3 is 13 residues. V lost 2 bases to trimming and J lost 5 bases, with 10 bases between them. The CDR3, as DNA: TGCGCCAGCAGCTTTGACAGGCGGGAGACCCAGTACTTC. Translated: CASSFDRRETQYF.

The rearrangement links TRBV4-3 to TRBJ2-5, with no clear D. Germline V gene sequence: CDR1 LGHNA, CDR2 YSLEER. The CDR3 sequence is 14 residues long. Deletions cut 0 bases from V and 5 bases from J, with 10 bases between. CDR3 bases: TGCGCCAGCAGCCAAGATGGACGTCCGGAGACCCAGTACTTC. It translates to CASSQDGRPETQYF.

V gene TRBV5-6 combines with J gene TRBJ2-4; 7 nucleotides agree with TRBD1. This CDR3 region has 17 residues. Germline V CDR1 and CDR2: SGHDT, YYEEEE. V lost 2 bases, J lost 8 bases, and 16 bases stayed unmatched. In DNA, the CDR3 is TGTGCCAGCAGCTTAATTAGGGACAGTATGGTGCAGGACATTCAGTACTTC. It codes for CASSLIRDSMVQDIQYF.

V usage is TRBV11-2 and J usage is TRBJ2-1, with D uncertain. V was pared by 5 bases and J by 5 bases, with 7 bases between. The CDR3 is made up of 12 amino acids. Germline CDR1 SGHAT, CDR2 FQNNGV. CDR3 amino acids: CASSRMNNEQFF. The CDR3, as DNA: TGTGCCAGCAGCCGAATGAACAATGAGCAGTTCTTC.

The rearrangement links TRBV11-2 to TRBJ2-5; D not certain. Trimming shortened V by 1 base and J by 2 bases, and 8 bases separated the two germline ends. Germline CDR1 and CDR2: SGHAT and FQNNGV. CDR3 length equals 14 residues. This CDR3 reads CASSLGRQQETQYF. Written as DNA, the CDR3 is TGTGCCAGCAGCTTAGGTCGGCAGCAAGAGACCCAGTACTTC.

The rearrangement uses TRBV10-3 and TRBJ2-3; D may be TRBD2 (6 bases). This CDR3 has 18 residues. Trimming took off 4 bases at V and 6 bases at J, with 26 bases between the two ends. The V gene's germline CDR1 is ENHRY and CDR2 SYGVKD. CDR3 nucleotides: TGTGCCATCAGTGGGCAGGGACTCGAAATAGCGCTGGGGGATACGCAGTATTTT. Protein product: CAISGQGLEIALGDTQYF.

This clonotype turned up a few times. The chain links TRBV10-3 to TRBJ2-1; D perhaps matches TRBD1 (5 bases). The length of the CDR3 is 15 residues. Germline V gives CDR1 ENHRY, CDR2 SYGVKD. Trimming shortened V by 5 bases and J by 9 bases, and 20 bases separated the two germline ends. The CDR3 region has the DNA TGTGCCATCAGTCGATTGGGCCCAGGGCTGGGTGAGCAGTTCTTC. This encodes CAISRLGPGLGEQFF.